This T cell receptor (beta chain) derives from a study of OX40 agonist ivuxolimab in advanced cancers. Study-level information: The eligibility criteria allowed prior anti-PD-1, anti-PD-L1 or anti-CTLA-4 therapy, and 40% had some. Study conclusions and caveats: No determination was made of the antigen specificity of the expanded peripheral T cells.

Profiled with immunoSEQ multiplex PCR; TCRdb holds only in-frame clones, not every one. Counted here are tens of thousands of clones, 84% occurring once; the ten biggest clones make up 0.95% to 1.3%. The CDR3 is 15 amino acids. Germline CDR1 and CDR2: MDHEN and SYDVKM. V lost 2 bases to trimming and J lost 2 bases, with 12 bases between them. A note on this clone: Antigen: not known.

The chain couples TRBV28 to TRBJ1-2; D is unclear. This sequence originates from an adult with an advanced solid tumor such as melanoma, head and neck, liver or kidney cancer. The source material was CD4+ or CD8+ T cells sorted from blood, sampled in a trial of the OX40 agonist ivuxolimab. CDR3 protein: CASSLNGDLNYGYTF. CDR3 DNA sequence: TGTGCCAGCAGTTTAAATGGGGATTTAAACTATGGCTACACCTTC.